These 4 T cell receptor beta chains originate from one sample sequenced in a study of CD8 T cells in ankylosing spondylitis. TCRdb processed the 5' RACE reads anew with MiXCR; each CDR3 protein has one entry. Of about 700,000 distinct CDR3 sequences listed, around a fifth are singletons. Their antigens remain unidentified. Study observations and caveats: Blood of patients with ankylosing spondylitis appeared to be characterized by a TCR beta motif of eight highly homologous variants.

Sequenced input: blood, either unsorted or a sorted T cell fraction (not recorded which). These receptors were collected from a male donor with ankylosing spondylitis.

This clonotype appeared a few times. The genes are TRBV15 and TRBJ2-5; D may match TRBD1 or TRBD2 (5 bases each). The CDR3 totals 14 residues. Germline CDR1 reads LNHNV; CDR2 reads YYDKDF (reference sequence). With 5 bases removed from V and 7 bases from J, the gap between germline ends came to 17 bases. The CDR3 sequence: CATSLKLGDGTQYF. CDR3 sequence (DNA): TGTGCCACCAGCCTGAAATTGGGGGACGGGACCCAGTACTTC.

This clonotype was counted a few times. The V and J genes are TRBV29-1 and TRBJ2-7; TRBD2 is a possible D gene (6 bases). The germline V gene encodes CDR1 SQVTM and CDR2 ANQGSEA. This CDR3 spans 15 amino acids. Deletions cut 4 bases from V and 1 base from J, with 17 bases between. The CDR3 reads CSVASAGSRSYEQYF. The CDR3 DNA follows: TGCAGCGTTGCGTCAGCCGGGAGTAGGTCCTACGAGCAGTACTTC.

This clonotype was counted many times. The chain recombines TRBV12-3 or TRBV12-4 with TRBJ1-1; maybe TRBD1 (5 bases). The CDR3 length is 12 residues. The germline V and J ends were trimmed by 10 bases and 3 bases, with 12 bases remaining between them. CDR3 nucleotides: TGTGCCATCACAGGAGACTACACTGAAGCTTTCTTT. Its translation: CAITGDYTEAFF.

This clonotype was recorded a few times. The rearrangement joins TRBV20-1 to TRBJ1-5, with a weak D call TRBD1 (5 bases). The germline gives CDR1 DFQATT, CDR2 SNEGSKA (reference sequence). Between the trimmed V and J ends, which lost 3 bases and 8 bases, there was a span of 20 bases. The CDR3 sequence is 15 residues long. The CDR3 reads CSARRPGTPPEPQHF. The CDR3 nucleotides are TGCAGTGCTAGGAGGCCGGGGACGCCCCCGGAGCCCCAGCATTTT.